At least ten counts were recorded for the clone carrying this T cell receptor (beta chain). Its antigen is currently unknown. This sample was included in a study of T cells in Graves' hyperthyroidism and ophthalmopathy. Study at large: Staff took peripheral blood when the initial diagnosis was made, before any treatment began. Overall study results and limits: Separating ophthalmopathy from stable hyperthyroidism was achieved by a 13 V-J model. Most clonotypes expanded in the thyroid (above 0.001) were also present in blood.

Each person with ophthalmopathy scored at least 3 on the Clinical Activity Score, reached NOSPECS grade 4 or higher, and had been ill under 3 months. Amplified regions were TCR beta CDR3 sequences from RNA transcripts. First-round RT-PCR of the TCR CDR3 relied on the HTBI primer set. TCRdb re-derived calls from the multiplex PCR reads in MiXCR, one entry per CDR3 protein. In the table there are 250,000 to 350,000 distinct CDR3 sequences, 22% of which are singletons. The material sequenced was blood. The sequence derives from a man younger than 45 with Graves' ophthalmopathy.

DNA for the CDR3: TGTGCCAGCACCCGGAGCGGAAAGGGGTACGAGCAGTACTTC. Protein product: CASTRSGKGYEQYF. The chain couples TRBV12-3 or TRBV12-4 to TRBJ2-7; D is tentatively TRBD1 or TRBD2 (5 bases each). There are 14 residues in the CDR3. The V and J ends lost 7 bases and 4 bases respectively, with 17 bases between them.